The subject of this entry is one T cell receptor (beta chain). Generated by immunoSEQ multiplex PCR, the TCRdb table keeps only in-frame clones and is missing some. The sample consists of around 78,000 clones, 80% to 90% of them appearing once. Sample time point: blood 4 weeks post-SBRT, at nephrectomy. As to treatment: 15 Gy SBRT to primary tumor, nephrectomy 4 weeks later. The data originate from a study of radiation and T cells in renal cell carcinoma. Germline V CDR1 and CDR2: MNHEY, SVGAGI. The CDR3 sequence is 14 residues long. The V end was cut by 6 bases, the J end by 2 bases, with 13 bases between.

The receptor was isolated from a woman aged 70-85 years with renal cell carcinoma. Specimen: blood, collected from a patient whose treatment included radiotherapy and nephrectomy. The chain combines TRBV6-5 with TRBJ1-2, with a tentative D call TRBD1 (5 bases). The CDR3 protein is CASRGGTLNYGYTF. The CDR3 nucleotides read TGTGCCAGCAGAGGAGGGACTCTGAACTATGGCTACACCTTC.